The following is a T cell receptor beta chain sequence with its context. Antigen: not known. Per the germline V gene, CDR1 is MDHEN and CDR2 is SYDVKM. CDR3 length equals 14 residues. This sample is part of a study of T cells in severe cutaneous drug reactions. Study-wide points: In carbamazepine-induced Stevens-Johnson syndrome or toxic epidermal necrolysis, TRBV12-4 averaged roughly 33% in blister cells and roughly 5.4% in PBMC.

The iRepertoire multiplex PCR system with TCR subtype-specific primers built both bulk and single-cell libraries. TCRdb re-called the multiplex PCR reads; one entry per CDR3 protein, DNA not given. This specimen shows more than 20,000 distinct CDR3 sequences; the ten leading clones hold 6% to 8%. Sequenced patients had Stevens-Johnson syndrome or toxic epidermal necrolysis caused by carbamazepine. This TCR came from a human donor with toxic epidermal necrolysis, a severe cutaneous drug reaction. The chain employs TRBV28 and TRBJ2-1; there is no DNA to check the TCRdb D call of TRBD1. The sample taken for sequencing was PBMCs. The CDR3 sequence: CASSLSGSRNEQFF. The whole variable domain, filled in from reference TRBV28 and TRBJ2-1, reads DVKVTQSSRYLVKRTGEKVFLECVQDMDHENMFWYRQDPGLGLRLIYFSYDVKMKEKGDIPEGYSVSREKKERFSLILESASTNQTSMYLCASSLSGSRNEQFFGPGTRLTVL.